This paragraph covers one T cell receptor (beta chain) sequence. Source study methods: Nucleated cell counts were estimated from reference gene primer amplification. Sequencing used immunoSEQ multiplex PCR; TCRdb keeps in-frame clones, though not all of them. V and J calls and clone size are those listed in that table; D and trimming were worked out from the DNA. The data contain fewer than 350,000 clones, around 90% of them seen just once; the ten biggest clones take up 6.5% to 8%. The source of the sample is a study of blood T cell repertoires in COVID-19. Overall study context: The study drew acute and convalescent COVID-19 samples from the United States, Italy and Spain. Sample material is recorded as cDNA or gDNA derived from T cells, B-cell-depleted T cells, or PBMCs.

Trimming shortened V by 2 bases and J by 4 bases, and 14 bases separated the two germline ends. CDR3 length: 15 residues. Germline CDR1 and CDR2: LGHDT and YNNKEL (reference sequence). Those enrolled in Seattle joined during active infection and were followed longitudinally afterward. The sequence came from a woman under 40 with COVID-19, enrolled during active disease. This chain uses TRBV3-1 (or the pseudogene TRBV3-2) with TRBJ2-5; maybe TRBD2 (7 bases). Sequencing was done on a sample of peripheral blood. As DNA, the CDR3 is TGTGCCAGCAGCCAAAGAAGGGGGGGTAGAGAGACCCAGTACTTC. Residues: CASSQRRGGRETQYF.